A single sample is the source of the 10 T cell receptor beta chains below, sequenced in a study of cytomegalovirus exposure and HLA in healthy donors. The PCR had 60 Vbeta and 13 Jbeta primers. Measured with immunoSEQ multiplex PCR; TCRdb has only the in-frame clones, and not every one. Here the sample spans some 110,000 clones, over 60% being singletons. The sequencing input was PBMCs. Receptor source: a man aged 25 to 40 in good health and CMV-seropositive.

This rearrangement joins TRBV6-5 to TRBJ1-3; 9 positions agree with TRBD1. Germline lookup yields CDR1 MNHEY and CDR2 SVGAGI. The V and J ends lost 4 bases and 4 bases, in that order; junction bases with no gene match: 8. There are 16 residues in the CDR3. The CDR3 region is CASSWSRTGVGNTIYF. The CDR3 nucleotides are TGTGCCAGCAGTTGGTCGAGGACAGGGGTAGGAAACACCATATATTTT.

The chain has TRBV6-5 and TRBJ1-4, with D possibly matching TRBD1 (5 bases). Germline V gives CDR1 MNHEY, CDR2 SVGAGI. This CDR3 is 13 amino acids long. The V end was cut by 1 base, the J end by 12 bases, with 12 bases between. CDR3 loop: CASSYYGGFELFF. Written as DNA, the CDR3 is TGTGCCAGCAGTTACTACGGGGGTTTCGAACTGTTTTTT.

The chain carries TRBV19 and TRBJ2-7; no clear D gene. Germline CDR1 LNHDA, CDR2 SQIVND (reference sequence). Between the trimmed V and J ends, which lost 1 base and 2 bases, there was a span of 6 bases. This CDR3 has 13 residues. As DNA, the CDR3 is TGTGCCAGTAGTATAGGACATCCCTACGAGCAGTACTTC. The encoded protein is CASSIGHPYEQYF.

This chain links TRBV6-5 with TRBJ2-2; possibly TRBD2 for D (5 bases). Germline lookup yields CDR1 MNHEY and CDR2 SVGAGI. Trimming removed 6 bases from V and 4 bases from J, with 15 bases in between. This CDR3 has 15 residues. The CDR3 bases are TGTGCCAGCAGCTCTCGTCAGGCGGGCACCGGGGAGCTGTTTTTT. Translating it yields CASSSRQAGTGELFF.

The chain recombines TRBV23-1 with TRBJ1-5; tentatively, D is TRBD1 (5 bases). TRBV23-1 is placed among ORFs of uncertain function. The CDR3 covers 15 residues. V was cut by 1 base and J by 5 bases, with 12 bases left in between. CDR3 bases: TGCGCCAGCAGTCAATGGAGGGGCCCCTATCAGCCCCAGCATTTT. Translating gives CASSQWRGPYQPQHF.

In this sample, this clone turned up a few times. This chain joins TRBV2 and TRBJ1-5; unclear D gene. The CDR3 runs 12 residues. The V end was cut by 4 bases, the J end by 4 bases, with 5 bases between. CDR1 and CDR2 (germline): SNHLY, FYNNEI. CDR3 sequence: CASSVPNQPQHF. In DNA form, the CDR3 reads TGTGCCAGCAGTGTCCCGAATCAGCCCCAGCATTTT.

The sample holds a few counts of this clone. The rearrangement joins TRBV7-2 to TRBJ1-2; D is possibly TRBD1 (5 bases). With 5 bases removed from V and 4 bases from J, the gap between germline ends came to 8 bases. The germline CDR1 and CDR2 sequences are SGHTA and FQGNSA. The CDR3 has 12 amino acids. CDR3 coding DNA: TGTGCCAGCAGCGCCGACAGCTATGGCTACACCTTC. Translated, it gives CASSADSYGYTF.

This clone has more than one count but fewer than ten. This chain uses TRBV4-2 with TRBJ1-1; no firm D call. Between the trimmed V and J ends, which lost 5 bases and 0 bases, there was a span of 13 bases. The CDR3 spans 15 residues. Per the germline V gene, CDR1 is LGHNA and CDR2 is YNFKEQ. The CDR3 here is CASSSRSGLNTEAFF. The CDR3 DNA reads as TGTGCCAGCAGCTCAAGGTCGGGGTTGAACACTGAAGCTTTCTTT.

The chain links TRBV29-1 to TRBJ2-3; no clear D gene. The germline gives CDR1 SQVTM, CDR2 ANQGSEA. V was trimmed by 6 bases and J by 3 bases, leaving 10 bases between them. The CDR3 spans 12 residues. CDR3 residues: CSVGQTTDTQYF. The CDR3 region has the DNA TGCAGCGTGGGTCAGACAACAGATACGCAGTATTTT.

CDR3 nucleotides: TGTGCCAGTCGCTCACAGGGGGAATATTATGGCTACACCTTC. This sequence encodes CASRSQGEYYGYTF. The chain has TRBV5-4 and TRBJ1-2; 8 positions match TRBD1. Germline CDR1 SGHNT, CDR2 YYREEE (reference sequence). The CDR3 totals 14 residues. The V segment lost 8 bases and the J segment 5 bases; nucleotides outside the gene matches: 11.